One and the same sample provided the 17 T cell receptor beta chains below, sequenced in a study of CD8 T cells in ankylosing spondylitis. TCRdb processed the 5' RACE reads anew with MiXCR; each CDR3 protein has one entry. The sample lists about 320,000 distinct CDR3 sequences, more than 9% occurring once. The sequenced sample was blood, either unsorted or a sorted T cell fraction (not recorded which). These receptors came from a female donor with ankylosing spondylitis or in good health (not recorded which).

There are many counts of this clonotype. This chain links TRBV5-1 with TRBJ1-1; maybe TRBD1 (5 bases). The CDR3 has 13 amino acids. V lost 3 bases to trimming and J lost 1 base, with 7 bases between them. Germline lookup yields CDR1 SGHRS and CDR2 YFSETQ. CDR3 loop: CASSSGTNTEAFF. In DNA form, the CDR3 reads TGCGCCAGCAGCTCCGGGACGAACACTGAAGCTTTCTTT.

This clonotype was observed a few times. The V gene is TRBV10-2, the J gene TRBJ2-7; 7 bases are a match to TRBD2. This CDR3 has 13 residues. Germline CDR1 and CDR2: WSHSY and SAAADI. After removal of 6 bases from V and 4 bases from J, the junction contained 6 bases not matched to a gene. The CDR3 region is CASRSGAGYEQYF. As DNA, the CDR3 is TGCGCCAGCAGGAGCGGGGCGGGGTACGAGCAGTACTTC.

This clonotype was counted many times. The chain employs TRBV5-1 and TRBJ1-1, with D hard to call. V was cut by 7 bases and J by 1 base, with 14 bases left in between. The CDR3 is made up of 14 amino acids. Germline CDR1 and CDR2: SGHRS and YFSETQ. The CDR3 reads CASRSARGNTEAFF. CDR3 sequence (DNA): TGCGCCAGCCGATCGGCACGAGGGAACACTGAAGCTTTCTTT.

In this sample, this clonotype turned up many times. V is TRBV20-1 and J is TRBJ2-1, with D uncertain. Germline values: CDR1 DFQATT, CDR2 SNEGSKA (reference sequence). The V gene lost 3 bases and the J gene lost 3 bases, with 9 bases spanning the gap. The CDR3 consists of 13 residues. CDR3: CSASEDDYNEQFF. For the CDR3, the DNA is TGCAGTGCTAGTGAGGACGACTACAATGAGCAGTTCTTC.

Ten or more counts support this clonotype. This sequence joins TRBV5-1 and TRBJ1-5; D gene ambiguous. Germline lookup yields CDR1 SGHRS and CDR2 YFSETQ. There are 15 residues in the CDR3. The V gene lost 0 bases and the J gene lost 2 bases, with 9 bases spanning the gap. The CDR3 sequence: CASSLVPGGNQPQHF. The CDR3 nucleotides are TGCGCCAGCAGCTTGGTTCCTGGGGGCAATCAGCCCCAGCATTTT.

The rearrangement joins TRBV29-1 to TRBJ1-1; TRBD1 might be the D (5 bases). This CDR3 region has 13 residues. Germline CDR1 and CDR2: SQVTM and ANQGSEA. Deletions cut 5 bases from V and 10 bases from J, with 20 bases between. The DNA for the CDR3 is TGCAGCGTTAAAGCCCAGGGCTTTCGAAGAGCTTTCTTT. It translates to CSVKAQGFRRAFF. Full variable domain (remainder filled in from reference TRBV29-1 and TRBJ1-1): SAVISQKPSRDICQRGTSLTIQCQVDSQVTMMFWYRQQPGQSLTLIATANQGSEATYESGFVIDKFPISRPNLTFSTLTVSNMSPEDSSIYLCSVKAQGFRRAFFGQGTRLTVV.

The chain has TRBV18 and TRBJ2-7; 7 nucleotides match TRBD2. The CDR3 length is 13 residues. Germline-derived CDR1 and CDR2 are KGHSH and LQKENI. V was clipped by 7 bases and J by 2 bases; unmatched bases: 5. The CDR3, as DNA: TGTGCCAGCTTTCCTAGCGGACCCTACGAGCAGTACTTC. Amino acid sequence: CASFPSGPYEQYF.

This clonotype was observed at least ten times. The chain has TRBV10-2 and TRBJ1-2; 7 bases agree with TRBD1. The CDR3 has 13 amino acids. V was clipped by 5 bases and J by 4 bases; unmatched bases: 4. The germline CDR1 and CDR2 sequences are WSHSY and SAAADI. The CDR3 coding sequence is TGCGCCAGCAGTCGACAGGGTCCCTATGGCTACACCTTC. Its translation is CASSRQGPYGYTF.

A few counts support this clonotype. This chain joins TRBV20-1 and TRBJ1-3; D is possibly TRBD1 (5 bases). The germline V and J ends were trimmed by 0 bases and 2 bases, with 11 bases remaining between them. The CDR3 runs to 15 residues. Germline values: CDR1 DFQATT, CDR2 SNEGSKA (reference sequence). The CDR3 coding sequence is TGCAGTGCTAGAGATGGCGGGGCGGCTGGAAACACCATATATTTT. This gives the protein CSARDGGAAGNTIYF.

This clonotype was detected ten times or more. This CDR3 reads CASSLSLGAEGGELFF. Written as DNA, the CDR3 is TGTGCCAGCAGCTTGAGTCTAGGGGCGGAGGGCGGGGAGCTGTTTTTT. The chain links TRBV5-5 to TRBJ2-2; TRBD2 is a possible D gene (6 bases). The CDR3 runs to 16 residues. Germline V gene data show CDR1 as SGHKS and CDR2 as YYEKEE (reference sequence). Trimming stripped 1 base from V and 7 bases from J, with 17 bases between.

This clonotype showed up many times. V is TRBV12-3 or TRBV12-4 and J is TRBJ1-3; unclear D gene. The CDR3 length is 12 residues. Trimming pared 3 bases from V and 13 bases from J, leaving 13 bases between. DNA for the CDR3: TGTGCCAGCAGTTTGACCTCGGGTGATATATATTTT. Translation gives CASSLTSGDIYF.

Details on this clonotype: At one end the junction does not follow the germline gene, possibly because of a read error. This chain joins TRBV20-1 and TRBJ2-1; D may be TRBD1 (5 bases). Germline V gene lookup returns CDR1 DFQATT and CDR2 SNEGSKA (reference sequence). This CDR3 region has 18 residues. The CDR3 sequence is CSARESRRACGSYNEQLF. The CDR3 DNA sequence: TGCAGTGCTAGAGAGTCGCGCAGGGCATGTGGCTCCTACAATGAGCAGCTCTTC.

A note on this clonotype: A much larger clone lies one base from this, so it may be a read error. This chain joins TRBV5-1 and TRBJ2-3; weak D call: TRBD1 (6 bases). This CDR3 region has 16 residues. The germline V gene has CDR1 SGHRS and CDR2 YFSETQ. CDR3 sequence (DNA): TGCGCCTGCAGCTTGGATGGACAGACAAGCACAGATACGCAGTATTTT. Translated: CACSLDGQTSTDTQYF.

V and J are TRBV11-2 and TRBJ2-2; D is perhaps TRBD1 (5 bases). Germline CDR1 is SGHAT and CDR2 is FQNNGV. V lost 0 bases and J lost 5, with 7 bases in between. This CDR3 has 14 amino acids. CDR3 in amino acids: CASSLDPGTGELFF. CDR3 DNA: TGTGCCAGCAGCTTAGATCCAGGGACCGGGGAGCTGTTTTTT. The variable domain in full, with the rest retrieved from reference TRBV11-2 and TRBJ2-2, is EAGVAQSPRYKIIEKRQSVAFWCNPISGHATLYWYQQILGQGPKLLIQFQNNGVVDDSQLPKDRFSAERLKGVDSTLKIQPAKLEDSAVYLCASSLDPGTGELFFGEGSRLTVL.

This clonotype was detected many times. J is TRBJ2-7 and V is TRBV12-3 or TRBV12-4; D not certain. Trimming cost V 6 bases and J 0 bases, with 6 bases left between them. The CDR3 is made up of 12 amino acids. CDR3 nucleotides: TGTGCCAGCAGAGTAAGCTCCTACGAGCAGTACTTC. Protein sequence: CASRVSSYEQYF.

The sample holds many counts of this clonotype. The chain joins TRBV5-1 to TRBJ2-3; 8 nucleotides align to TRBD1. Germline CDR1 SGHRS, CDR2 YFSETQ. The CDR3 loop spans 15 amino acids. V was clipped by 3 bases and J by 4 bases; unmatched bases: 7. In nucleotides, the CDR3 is TGCGCCAGCAGCTCCATTTCAGGGGGCGCAGATACGCAGTATTTT. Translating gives CASSSISGGADTQYF.

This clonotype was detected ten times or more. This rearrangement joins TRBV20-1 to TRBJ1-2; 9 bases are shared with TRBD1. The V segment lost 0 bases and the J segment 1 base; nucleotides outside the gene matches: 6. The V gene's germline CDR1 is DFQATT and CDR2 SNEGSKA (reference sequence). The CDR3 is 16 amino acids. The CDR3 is CSARDSNRGLNYGYTF. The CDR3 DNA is TGCAGTGCTAGAGATTCGAACAGGGGGCTTAACTATGGCTACACCTTC.